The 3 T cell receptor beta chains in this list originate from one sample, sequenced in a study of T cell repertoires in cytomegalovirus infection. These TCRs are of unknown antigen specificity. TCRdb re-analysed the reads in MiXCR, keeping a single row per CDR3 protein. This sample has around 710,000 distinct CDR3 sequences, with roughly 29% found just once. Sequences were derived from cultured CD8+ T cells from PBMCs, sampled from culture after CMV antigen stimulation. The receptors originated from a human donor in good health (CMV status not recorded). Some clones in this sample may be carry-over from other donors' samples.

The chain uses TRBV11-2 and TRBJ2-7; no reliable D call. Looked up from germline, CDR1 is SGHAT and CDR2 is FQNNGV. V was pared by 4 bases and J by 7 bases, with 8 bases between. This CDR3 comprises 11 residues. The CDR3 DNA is TGTGCCAGCAGCTCGTCCAGAGAGCAGTACGTC. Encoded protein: CASSSSREQYV.

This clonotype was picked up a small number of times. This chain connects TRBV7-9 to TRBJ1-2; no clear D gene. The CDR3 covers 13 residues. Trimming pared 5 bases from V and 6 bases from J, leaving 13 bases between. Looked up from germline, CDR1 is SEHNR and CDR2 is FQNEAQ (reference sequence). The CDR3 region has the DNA TGTGCCAGCAGCCCCCATAGGACGGATGGCTACACCTTC. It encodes CASSPHRTDGYTF.

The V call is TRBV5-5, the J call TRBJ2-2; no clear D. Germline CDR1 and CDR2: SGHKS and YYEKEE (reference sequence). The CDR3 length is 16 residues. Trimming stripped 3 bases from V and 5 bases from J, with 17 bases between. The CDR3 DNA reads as TGTGCCAGCAGCTGGATCAGGTCTCGAAGTACCGGGGAGCTGTTTTTT. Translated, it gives CASSWIRSRSTGELFF.